The 24 T cell receptor beta chains reported below all come from one sample, sequenced in a study of blood T cells in healthy people across ages. Sample-barcoded 5' priming and a J-beta primer mix drove a second PCR of about 6 to 11 cycles. In TCRdb, the 5' RACE reads were re-called with MiXCR into one record per CDR3 protein. The sample lists about 1.4 million distinct CDR3 sequences, around 59% occurring once. Source material: blood. The source of these receptors is a man aged 18 to 35 in good health.

The chain has TRBV6-2 or TRBV6-3 and TRBJ2-3; TRBD2 matches 7 bases. The CDR3 length is 16 residues. CDR1 is MNHEY, CDR2 SVGEGT, per germline. V was pared by 2 bases and J by 1 base, with 6 bases of the junction left unmatched. The CDR3 DNA follows: TGTGCCAGCAGTTACAGTACTAGCGCCGGCACAGATACGCAGTATTTT. This translates into CASSYSTSAGTDTQYF.

V usage is TRBV4-2 and J usage is TRBJ1-1; D might be TRBD1 (6 bases). V dropped 4 bases and J dropped 4 bases, with 13 bases sitting between them. Germline V gene sequence: CDR1 LGHNA, CDR2 YNFKEQ. This CDR3 comprises 14 residues. CDR3 nucleotide sequence: TGTGCCAGCAGCCCCGAGAGGGGGTTCACTGAAGCTTTCTTT. Its protein is CASSPERGFTEAFF.

The chain recombines TRBV5-1 with TRBJ1-1; a possible D gene is TRBD1 (6 bases). The CDR3 has 15 amino acids. Looked up from germline, CDR1 is SGHRS and CDR2 is YFSETQ. The V end lost 4 bases, the J end lost 5 bases, and 18 bases lay between the germline ends. The CDR3 DNA reads TGCGCCAGCAGCGCCCGGGACACCAAAGGGACTGAAGCTTTCTTT. Translated, it gives CASSARDTKGTEAFF.

The chain links TRBV7-2 to TRBJ2-7; a weak D match, TRBD1 (5 bases). Germline V gene data show CDR1 as SGHTA and CDR2 as FQGNSA. The V and J ends lost 5 bases and 3 bases respectively, with 14 bases between them. The CDR3 length is 14 residues. In nucleotides, the CDR3 is TGTGCCAGCAGCCTACAGACAGAAGGCTACGAGCAGTACTTC. This translates into CASSLQTEGYEQYF.

This sequence joins TRBV10-3 and TRBJ2-3; D is uncertain. V was trimmed by 2 bases and J by 7 bases, leaving 7 bases between them. The length of the CDR3 is 12 residues. Germline V gene data show CDR1 as ENHRY and CDR2 as SYGVKD. CDR3 bases: TGTGCCATCAGTGAGGTTCCAAATACGCAGTATTTT. Protein product: CAISEVPNTQYF.

The chain links TRBV6-5 to TRBJ1-2, with 7 nucleotides matching TRBD1. The CDR3 runs to 15 residues. Germline-derived CDR1 and CDR2 are MNHEY and SVGAGI. The trim removed 6 bases at V and 4 bases at J, leaving 11 bases unmatched. CDR3 residues: CASSRGNRGGYGYTF. For the CDR3, the DNA is TGTGCCAGCAGCCGTGGTAACAGGGGAGGCTATGGCTACACCTTC.

As concerns this clonotype: Relative to the germline gene, one junction end is altered; a read error may explain this. V and J are TRBV6-2 or TRBV6-3 and TRBJ1-1; D is ambiguous. There are 14 residues in the CDR3. CDR1 is MNHEY, CDR2 SVGEGT, per germline. In DNA, the CDR3 is TGTGCCAGTAGTTATAAACGGATGAACACTGAAGCTTTCTTT. Protein product: CASSYKRMNTEAFF.

V usage is TRBV6-1 and J usage is TRBJ2-7, with 8 positions matching TRBD1. CDR3 length equals 15 residues. After removal of 6 bases from V and 1 base from J, the junction contained 8 bases not matched to a gene. Germline loops: CDR1 MNHNS, CDR2 SASEGT. The CDR3 region is CASRLGQGVSYEQYF. The CDR3 DNA reads as TGTGCCAGCAGGCTTGGACAGGGAGTGTCCTACGAGCAGTACTTC.

This clonotype was picked up a small number of times. V and J are TRBV11-2 and TRBJ1-2; no clear D gene. This CDR3 contains 15 residues. V was shortened by 7 bases and J by 3 bases, with 18 bases between the two germline ends. Germline values: CDR1 SGHAT, CDR2 FQNNGV. The CDR3 bases are TGTGCCAGCACCCTTAGCGCGGGTCTCGACTATGGCTACACCTTC. The encoded protein is CASTLSAGLDYGYTF.

This clonotype turned up a few times. This CDR3 reads CSVSRDRGLAFF. Written as DNA, the CDR3 is TGCAGCGTTTCCCGGGACAGGGGTTTGGCTTTCTTT. The chain employs TRBV29-1 and TRBJ1-1, with TRBD1 matching 10 bases. Trimming removed 5 bases from V and 11 bases from J; junction bases left unmatched: 8. The CDR3 runs 12 residues. Germline-derived CDR1 and CDR2 are SQVTM and ANQGSEA.

This clonotype appeared a few times. The V gene is TRBV29-1, the J gene TRBJ2-2; 7 nucleotides match TRBD2. V shed 0 bases, J shed 2 bases, and the junction held 12 bases outside the gene matches. The CDR3 is made up of 18 amino acids. Germline V CDR1 and CDR2: SQVTM, ANQGSEA. The chain's CDR3 is CSVEESRIGGGNTGELFF. Written as DNA, the CDR3 is TGCAGCGTTGAAGAATCTCGTATTGGCGGGGGAAACACCGGGGAGCTGTTTTTT.

The chain joins TRBV29-1 to TRBJ1-5; D gene uncertain. The CDR3 loop spans 13 amino acids. CDR1 SQVTM and CDR2 ANQGSEA come from the germline V gene. Trimming left V 4 bases short and J 4 bases short, with 11 bases between. This CDR3 is CSVVGGFNQPQHF. The DNA for the CDR3 is TGCAGCGTTGTGGGAGGGTTTAATCAGCCCCAGCATTTT.

V and J are TRBV10-3 and TRBJ2-3, with D unclear. Germline CDR1 reads ENHRY; CDR2 reads SYGVKD. The CDR3 extends over 14 amino acids. V was shortened by 6 bases and J by 0 bases, with 10 bases between the two germline ends. Here the CDR3 reads CAISRLTSTDTQYF. The CDR3 DNA sequence: TGTGCCATCAGCCGTTTAACGAGCACAGATACGCAGTATTTT.

In this sample, this clonotype turned up a few times. This chain links TRBV28 with TRBJ2-3, with D unclear. The CDR3 totals 15 residues. The germline V gene has CDR1 MDHEN and CDR2 SYDVKM. Trimming left V 5 bases short and J 2 bases short, with 14 bases between. CDR3 amino acids: CASSPNRAPTDTQYF. CDR3 sequence (DNA): TGTGCCAGCAGTCCTAATAGAGCCCCCACAGATACGCAGTATTTT.

The chain links TRBV15 to TRBJ2-1; D gene unclear. Germline V lookup: CDR1 LNHNV, CDR2 YYDKDF (reference sequence). The CDR3 runs 15 residues. The V end was cut by 0 bases, the J end by 3 bases, with 9 bases between. CDR3 sequence (DNA): TGTGCCACCAGCAGAGATCGCAGCCACTACAATGAGCAGTTCTTC. Translating gives CATSRDRSHYNEQFF.

V and J are TRBV5-1 and TRBJ2-6; TRBD2 is a possible D gene (6 bases). Trimming left V 5 bases short and J 0 bases short, with 12 bases between. The CDR3 consists of 16 residues. From germline, CDR1 is SGHRS and CDR2 YFSETQ. The CDR3 sequence is CASRGLLSSGANVLTF. Written as DNA, the CDR3 is TGCGCCAGCAGGGGACTTTTGAGCTCTGGGGCCAACGTCCTGACTTTC.

This clonotype has just a few counts. A read error may account for a junction end that differs from germline. The chain combines TRBV5-1 with TRBJ2-7, with TRBD2 as a possible D gene (5 bases). The CDR3 is made up of 14 amino acids. Germline-derived CDR1 and CDR2 are SGHRS and YFSETQ. The CDR3 sequence is CASSLEAGNYEQYF. The CDR3 nucleotides read TGTGCCAGCAGTTTAGAGGCGGGTAACTACGAGCAGTACTTC.

This chain connects TRBV4-1 to TRBJ2-1, with D possibly TRBD2 on 7 matching bases. The CDR3 extends over 15 amino acids. Between the trimmed V and J ends, which lost 1 base and 9 bases, there was a span of 16 bases. Germline CDR1 is MGHRA and CDR2 is YSYEKL. CDR3 protein: CASSQGEGVAGEQFF. The CDR3 DNA follows: TGCGCCAGCAGCCAAGGGGAGGGGGTTGCTGGTGAGCAGTTCTTC.

This clonotype turned up a few times. The chain uses TRBV12-3 or TRBV12-4 and TRBJ2-5; the match to TRBD1 covers 8 bases. V was pared by 6 bases and J by 5 bases, with 2 bases of the junction left unmatched. This CDR3 has 12 residues. CDR3 in amino acids: CASRQGVETQYF. CDR3 nucleotide sequence: TGTGCCAGCAGACAGGGGGTGGAGACCCAGTACTTC.

The rearrangement uses TRBV6-5 and TRBJ1-1; tentative D call: TRBD1 (6 bases). V shed 8 bases and J shed 1 base, with 14 bases lying between them. Germline CDR1 and CDR2: MNHEY and SVGAGI. This CDR3 region has 14 residues. The CDR3 spells CASFPGQTNTEAFF. The DNA of the CDR3 is TGTGCCAGCTTTCCGGGACAAACGAACACTGAAGCTTTCTTT.

V is TRBV20-1 and J is TRBJ2-7, with D perhaps assigned TRBD1 or TRBD2 (5 bases each). The CDR3 runs 13 residues. Germline V gene sequence: CDR1 DFQATT, CDR2 SNEGSKA (reference sequence). CDR3 in DNA: TGCTCTTGCGTGGGACCCGCGGGTTACGAGCAGTACTTC. Translation: CSCVGPAGYEQYF.

The chain carries TRBV4-1 and TRBJ1-1; 9 nucleotides match TRBD1. V dropped 4 bases and J dropped 0; count of bases not matched to a gene: 9. This CDR3 comprises 17 residues. Germline V CDR1 and CDR2: MGHRA, YSYEKL. The CDR3 reads CASSPMGTGTMNTEAFF. The DNA of the CDR3 is TGCGCCAGCAGCCCAATGGGGACAGGGACTATGAACACTGAAGCTTTCTTT.

The V and J genes are TRBV12-3 or TRBV12-4 and TRBJ2-1; D is perhaps TRBD2 (5 bases). Trimming shortened V by 4 bases and J by 0 bases, and 10 bases separated the two germline ends. The CDR3 has 15 amino acids. The CDR3 reads CASSSPGISYNEQFF. CDR3 DNA: TGTGCCAGCAGTTCCCCGGGGATCTCCTACAATGAGCAGTTCTTC.

Here the CDR3 reads CASSLGTEYSNQPQHF. CDR3 bases: TGTGCCAGCAGCCTAGGGACGGAGTATAGCAATCAGCCCCAGCATTTT. The rearrangement uses TRBV9 and TRBJ1-5, with D possibly TRBD1 on 5 matching bases. Trimming cost V 4 bases and J 0 bases, with 14 bases left between them. Germline V gene lookup returns CDR1 SGDLS and CDR2 YYNGEE. The CDR3 runs 16 residues. The complete variable domain, with remaining parts taken from reference TRBV9 and TRBJ1-5, reads DSGVTQTPKHLITATGQRVTLRCSPRSGDLSVYWYQQSLDQGLQFLIQYYNGEERAKGNILERFSAQQFPDLHSELNLSSLELGDSALYFCASSLGTEYSNQPQHFGDGTRLSIL.